The 32 T cell receptor beta chains below were found in one sample sequenced in a study of Ad26.COV2.S vaccination and SARS-CoV-2 variants. TCRdb keeps only in-frame clones here, not all; method: immunoSEQ multiplex PCR. Of 300,000 to 500,000 clones detected, around 85% appear once; the ten largest clones hold 3% to 4.5%. Treatment here: about 20 received Ad26.COV2.S at low or high dose, single or two shots; several received placebo; per-sample allocation not given. Samples analyzed were those drawn on day 63 after the first vaccine or placebo injection. The sample was peripheral blood, taken in a trial of Ad26.COV2.S vaccine versus placebo. The receptors derive from a person aged 18-65 years who received the Ad26.COV2.S COVID-19 vaccine or a placebo.

The chain uses TRBV5-4 and TRBJ2-7; D is unclear. Looked up from germline, CDR1 is SGHNT and CDR2 is YYREEE (reference sequence). V was trimmed by 1 base and J by 7 bases, leaving 6 bases between them. The CDR3 is made up of 11 amino acids. Here the CDR3 DNA reads TGTGCCAGCAGCTTGATGGGAGAGCAGTACTTC. This translates into CASSLMGEQYF.

This chain uses TRBV13 with TRBJ1-2; D is uncertain. The germline gives CDR1 PRHDT, CDR2 FYEKMQ (reference sequence). Trimming removed 5 bases from V and 8 bases from J, with 21 bases in between. This CDR3 region has 15 residues. The CDR3 DNA follows: TGTGCCAGCAGCAGCAGTTCGGTGATCCGGGGAGGCTACACCTTC. This codes for CASSSSSVIRGGYTF.

The rearrangement uses TRBV3-1 (or the pseudogene TRBV3-2) and TRBJ1-4; D gene unclear. Germline V gene lookup returns CDR1 LGHDT and CDR2 YNNKEL (reference sequence). CDR3 length: 13 residues. The V and J ends lost 2 bases and 8 bases respectively, with 9 bases between them. The CDR3 reads CASSQRIREKLFF. As DNA, the CDR3 is TGTGCCAGCAGCCAAAGGATTCGGGAAAAACTGTTTTTT.

The genes are TRBV13 and TRBJ2-7; D could derive from TRBD1 or TRBD2 (6 bases each). The V gene lost 1 base and the J gene lost 2 bases, with 9 bases spanning the gap. The germline V gene encodes CDR1 PRHDT and CDR2 FYEKMQ (reference sequence). This CDR3 has 14 amino acids. CDR3 DNA: TGTGCCAGCAGCTTAGAGGGGGGCCCCTACGAGCAGTACTTC. As protein: CASSLEGGPYEQYF.

The genes are TRBV7-2 and TRBJ1-2; TRBD1 matches at 8 bases. The germline CDR1 and CDR2 sequences are SGHTA and FQGNSA. Trimming took 3 bases from V and 8 from J; bases not matched to a gene: 5. The CDR3 is 13 residues long. The CDR3 region has the DNA TGTGCCAGCAGCTTTACAGGGGGGGAAGGCTACACCTTC. Its translation is CASSFTGGEGYTF.

This CDR3 is CASSRTGGRNTEAFF. In DNA form, the CDR3 reads TGTGCCAGCAGCAGGACAGGGGGGAGGAACACTGAAGCTTTCTTT. The V call is TRBV5-4, the J call TRBJ1-1; 10 bases line up with TRBD1. The CDR3 contains 15 residues. Germline V lookup: CDR1 SGHNT, CDR2 YYREEE (reference sequence). With 4 bases clipped from V and 1 base from J, the junction kept 4 bases outside the gene matches.

V gene TRBV30 combines with J gene TRBJ2-3, with 11 nucleotides matching TRBD2. V was pared by 2 bases and J by 3 bases, with 7 bases of the junction left unmatched. The germline V gene has CDR1 GTSNPN and CDR2 SVGIG (reference sequence). This CDR3 has 16 residues. CDR3 DNA sequence: TGTGCCTGGAGTAAGATAGCGGGGGGGTATACAGATACGCAGTATTTT. Residues: CAWSKIAGGYTDTQYF.

This chain uses TRBV29-1 with TRBJ1-4; no definite D call. The V gene lost 4 bases and the J gene lost 0 bases, with 12 bases spanning the gap. This CDR3 spans 15 amino acids. Germline CDR1 and CDR2: SQVTM and ANQGSEA. CDR3 sequence reads: CSVGGGFATNEKLFF. DNA of the CDR3: TGCAGCGTTGGGGGAGGATTCGCAACTAATGAAAAACTGTTTTTT.

This chain uses TRBV19 with TRBJ1-5, with TRBD1 identical over 8 bases. Germline V gives CDR1 LNHDA, CDR2 SQIVND (reference sequence). This CDR3 is 18 amino acids long. Trimming cost V 7 bases and J 8 bases; bases outside gene matches: 22. CDR3 loop: CASTPITGTGRLREPQHF. The CDR3 nucleotides are TGTGCCAGTACCCCAATAACCGGGACAGGAAGACTCCGCGAGCCCCAGCATTTT.

This clone turned up a few times. V and J are TRBV5-1 and TRBJ1-6; D remains unclear. V lost 0 bases and J 7 bases, leaving 8 bases between the germline ends. CDR3 length equals 14 residues. CDR1 is SGHRS and CDR2 is YFSETQ in the germline V gene. CDR3 bases: TGCGCCAGCAGCTTGGACAGCATGAATTCACCCCTCCACTTT. Translated, it gives CASSLDSMNSPLHF.

This clone was seen just once. The chain has TRBV19 and TRBJ1-2; no clear D. V gave up 5 bases and J gave up 8 bases, with 18 bases separating them. Germline V gives CDR1 LNHDA, CDR2 SQIVND (reference sequence). This CDR3 has 14 amino acids. CDR3: CASSLKMGPLGYTF. CDR3 nucleotides: TGTGCCAGTAGTCTAAAAATGGGTCCCTTGGGCTACACCTTC.

V and J are TRBV7-9 and TRBJ2-6; D gene unclear. V was clipped by 7 bases and J by 0 bases, with 13 bases between them. The germline V gene has CDR1 SEHNR and CDR2 FQNEAQ (reference sequence). The CDR3 consists of 16 residues. CDR3 DNA sequence: TGTGCCAGCATCCTAGATGGCCCCTCTGGGGCCAACGTCCTGACTTTC. Translated: CASILDGPSGANVLTF.

The J gene is TRBJ2-5, the V gene TRBV19; the match to TRBD2 covers 8 bases. Trimming removed 2 bases from V and 5 bases from J; junction bases left unmatched: 4. There are 14 residues in the CDR3. Germline CDR1 LNHDA, CDR2 SQIVND (reference sequence). CDR3 sequence reads: CASSIRGGTETQYF. The CDR3 DNA is TGTGCCAGTAGTATACGGGGGGGCACTGAGACCCAGTACTTC.

This chain joins TRBV18 and TRBJ1-4; possibly TRBD1 for D (5 bases). The CDR3 loop spans 15 amino acids. Per germline, CDR1 KGHSH and CDR2 LQKENI. The V gene lost 3 bases and the J gene lost 3 bases, with 11 bases spanning the gap. The CDR3 sequence is CASSPTLQANEKLFF. CDR3 bases: TGTGCCAGCTCACCGACGCTACAGGCTAATGAAAAACTGTTTTTT.

This chain connects TRBV30 to TRBJ1-2, with D maybe TRBD1 (6 bases). Germline CDR1 GTSNPN, CDR2 SVGIG (reference sequence). The CDR3 has 14 residues. V lost 3 bases and J lost 3, with 14 bases in between. Here the CDR3 DNA reads TGTGCCTGGAGAGGGAAAGACAGGCACTATGGCTACACCTTC. Translation gives CAWRGKDRHYGYTF.

V and J are TRBV9 and TRBJ1-2; 11 bases are shared with TRBD1. Per the germline V gene, CDR1 is SGDLS and CDR2 is YYNGEE. This CDR3 spans 15 amino acids. V lost 1 base and J lost 4; bases outside the gene matches: 3. The CDR3 DNA is TGTGCCAGCAGCGTACCGGGACAGGGGGTCTATGGCTACACCTTC. Translated: CASSVPGQGVYGYTF.

The chain is built from TRBV5-1 and TRBJ2-1, with 11 bases matching TRBD2. CDR3 length: 15 residues. Per germline, CDR1 SGHRS and CDR2 YFSETQ. Trimming removed 4 bases from V and 6 bases from J; junction bases left unmatched: 6. CDR3 nucleotide sequence: TGCGCCAGCAGCCCCACAGGACTAGCGGGCAATGAGCAGTTCTTC. This translates into CASSPTGLAGNEQFF.

This chain links TRBV11-2 with TRBJ2-2, with unresolved D. The CDR3 has 16 amino acids. Trimming left V 3 bases short and J 1 base short, with 12 bases between. Germline V lookup: CDR1 SGHAT, CDR2 FQNNGV. The CDR3 region has the DNA TGTGCCAGCAGCTTTAGTCTCGCAGGGAACACCGGGGAGCTGTTTTTT. This sequence encodes CASSFSLAGNTGELFF.

This clone was observed once. The gene calls are TRBV6-5 and TRBJ2-3; a weak D match, TRBD1 (6 bases). Between the trimmed V and J ends, which lost 2 bases and 4 bases, there was a span of 10 bases. Germline CDR1 and CDR2: MNHEY and SVGAGI. The CDR3 length is 14 residues. The CDR3 is CASSYGDNSDTQYF. The CDR3 nucleotides are TGTGCCAGCAGTTACGGGGACAACTCAGATACGCAGTATTTT.

This clone was seen only a few times. The CDR3 DNA reads TGTGCCAGCACCCCCGGGACCTCAAACACTGAAGCTTTCTTT. Amino acid sequence: CASTPGTSNTEAFF. The chain has TRBV6-5 and TRBJ1-1, with D tentatively TRBD1 (5 bases). V lost 7 bases, J lost 2 bases, and 14 bases lay in between. The CDR3 totals 14 residues. Germline CDR1 MNHEY, CDR2 SVGAGI.

This clone appeared a single time. This chain links TRBV5-8 with TRBJ1-5, with D possibly matching TRBD1 (5 bases). This CDR3 region has 14 residues. V gave up 2 bases and J gave up 6 bases, with 12 bases separating them. In germline, CDR1 is SGHTS, CDR2 YDEGEE. This CDR3 reads CASSLRGVTQPQHF. Here the CDR3 DNA reads TGTGCCAGCAGCTTACGAGGGGTGACTCAGCCCCAGCATTTT.

The gene calls are TRBV7-2 and TRBJ2-7; tentatively, D is TRBD1 or TRBD2 (5 bases each). Germline CDR1 SGHTA, CDR2 FQGNSA. CDR3 length: 15 residues. Deletions cut 6 bases from V and 3 bases from J, with 18 bases between. CDR3 region: CASRLGPAADYEQYF. The DNA of the CDR3 is TGTGCCAGCAGGCTGGGGCCAGCGGCTGACTACGAGCAGTACTTC.

This clone was observed a few times. This chain connects TRBV7-9 to TRBJ1-5; D is uncertain. This CDR3 region has 12 residues. Germline V gene data show CDR1 as SEHNR and CDR2 as FQNEAQ (reference sequence). Trimming stripped 4 bases from V and 4 bases from J, with 5 bases between. The CDR3 sequence: CASSSINQPQHF. CDR3 DNA: TGTGCCAGCAGCTCGATTAATCAGCCCCAGCATTTT.

The chain joins TRBV6-5 to TRBJ2-5; 9 bases line up with TRBD1. From germline, CDR1 is MNHEY and CDR2 SVGAGI. The ends lost 5 bases at V and 5 bases at J; junction bases unmatched: 6. The CDR3 sequence is 14 residues long. In DNA, the CDR3 is TGTGCCAGCAGTCAAAGGACAGGGGAGGAGACCCAGTACTTC. This gives the protein CASSQRTGEETQYF.

This sequence joins TRBV11-1 and TRBJ2-1; the match to TRBD2 covers 10 bases. After removal of 8 bases from V and 8 bases from J, the junction contained 9 bases not matched to a gene. Germline V lookup: CDR1 SGHAT, CDR2 FQDESV (reference sequence). The CDR3 runs 14 residues. The CDR3 DNA reads TGTGCCAGCGTTCAAGCGGGGGGGCCCTATGAGCAGTTCTTC. Its translation: CASVQAGGPYEQFF.

This rearrangement joins TRBV15 to TRBJ1-2, with D hard to call. CDR1 is LNHNV, CDR2 YYDKDF, per germline (reference sequence). V gave up 3 bases and J gave up 5 bases, with 16 bases separating them. The CDR3 is made up of 15 amino acids. As DNA, the CDR3 is TGTGCCACCAGCAGCGGACCACAGCGGCTTTATGGCTACACCTTC. Amino acids: CATSSGPQRLYGYTF.

CDR3 amino acids: CASRPDRVYEQYF. The CDR3 coding sequence is TGTGCCAGCAGGCCCGACAGGGTCTACGAGCAGTACTTC. The J gene is TRBJ2-7, the V gene TRBV2; TRBD1 aligns across 7 bases. This CDR3 is 13 amino acids long. V shed 6 bases and J 3 bases; nucleotides not matched to a gene: 5. Per the germline V gene, CDR1 is SNHLY and CDR2 is FYNNEI. Full variable domain (outside the CDR3, taken from reference TRBV2 and TRBJ2-7): EPEVTQTPSHQVTQMGQEVILRCVPISNHLYFYWYRQILGQKVEFLVSFYNNEISEKSEIFDDQFSVERPDGSNFTLKIRSTKLEDSAMYFCASRPDRVYEQYFGPGTRLTVT.

About this clone: An end of the junction does not agree with germline; a read error may underlie this. This chain uses TRBV7-7 with TRBJ2-5, with D possibly TRBD1 on 5 matching bases. CDR1 and CDR2 (germline): SSHAT, FNYEAQ (reference sequence). This CDR3 region has 14 residues. The CDR3 bases are TGTGCTAGCAGCTTAGGGGCCCAGGGAGAGACCCAGTACTTC. Protein: CASSLGAQGETQYF.

This clone has only a few counts. The rearrangement joins TRBV19 to TRBJ1-2, with D possibly TRBD1 on 5 matching bases. CDR3 size: 15 residues. V was clipped by 7 bases and J by 0 bases, with 15 bases between them. Germline CDR1 LNHDA, CDR2 SQIVND (reference sequence). The CDR3 sequence is CASTGGVGANYGYTF. The CDR3 DNA reads TGTGCCAGTACAGGAGGGGTGGGAGCTAACTATGGCTACACCTTC.

This sequence joins TRBV2 and TRBJ2-1; the D gene could be TRBD1 or TRBD2 (5 bases each). Germline CDR1 is SNHLY and CDR2 is FYNNEI. The CDR3 totals 13 residues. Trimming took off 9 bases at V and 0 bases at J, with 9 bases between the two ends. The chain's CDR3 is CARGRSSYNEQFF. Written as DNA, the CDR3 is TGTGCCAGGGGACGGTCCTCCTACAATGAGCAGTTCTTC.

CDR3: CASSLVAGETDTQYF. CDR3 DNA sequence: TGCGCCAGCAGCTTGGTAGCGGGGGAAACAGATACGCAGTATTTT. The chain has TRBV5-1 and TRBJ2-3; TRBD2 aligns across 9 bases. V shed 0 bases and J 3 bases; nucleotides not matched to a gene: 2. The CDR3 covers 15 residues. CDR1 is SGHRS, CDR2 YFSETQ, per germline.

V usage is TRBV10-3 and J usage is TRBJ2-7, with D perhaps being TRBD1 or TRBD2 (5 bases each). V was shortened by 5 bases and J by 5 bases, with 22 bases between the two germline ends. In germline, CDR1 is ENHRY, CDR2 SYGVKD. CDR3 length: 16 amino acids. CDR3: CAISRGPDRDSHEQYF. CDR3 nucleotides: TGTGCCATCAGTCGGGGCCCTGACCGGGATTCCCACGAGCAGTACTTC.